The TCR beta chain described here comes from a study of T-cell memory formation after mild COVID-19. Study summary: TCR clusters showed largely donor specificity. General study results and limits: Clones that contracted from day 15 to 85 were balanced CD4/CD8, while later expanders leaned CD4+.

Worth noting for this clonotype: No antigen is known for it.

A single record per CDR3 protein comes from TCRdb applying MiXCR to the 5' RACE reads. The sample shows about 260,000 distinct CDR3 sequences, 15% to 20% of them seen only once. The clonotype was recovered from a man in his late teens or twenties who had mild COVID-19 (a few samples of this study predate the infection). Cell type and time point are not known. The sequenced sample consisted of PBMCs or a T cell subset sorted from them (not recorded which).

The CDR3 sequence is CASRDARGGEQYV. The CDR3 nucleotides are TGTGCCAGCAGGGACGCTCGGGGGGGCGAGCAGTACGTC. J is TRBJ2-7 and V is TRBV6-5, with 8 bases lining up with TRBD2. CDR3 size: 13 residues. The germline CDR1 and CDR2 sequences are MNHEY and SVGAGI. With V trimmed by 6 bases and J by 6 bases, 7 bases remained unmatched.